One and the same sample provided the 22 T cell receptor beta chains below, sequenced in a study of T cell responses to AZD1222 COVID-19 vaccine. Clones were read by immunoSEQ multiplex PCR, and TCRdb kept only the in-frame ones, dropping some. Counted here are about 120,000 clones, 70% to 90% occurring once; the ten biggest clones make up almost 9.5%. The sequencing here drew on peripheral blood, taken on day 0 of AZD1222 vaccination. The receptors shown here come from an adult in good health.

This chain links TRBV6-5 with TRBJ2-7, with D possibly being TRBD1 (5 bases). Looked up from germline, CDR1 is MNHEY and CDR2 is SVGAGI. Between the trimmed V and J ends, which lost 10 bases and 12 bases, there was a span of 19 bases. The CDR3 length is 11 residues. DNA for the CDR3: TGTGCCACCAGCCTCGGACACCGACGGTACTTC. It is translated as CATSLGHRRYF.

The chain links TRBV18 to TRBJ1-1, with 9 bases lining up with TRBD1. Germline CDR1 and CDR2: KGHSH and LQKENI. V shed 3 bases, J shed 11 bases, and the junction held 13 bases outside the gene matches. The CDR3 totals 15 residues. The DNA of the CDR3 is TGTGCCAGCTCACCGAGGGACAGGGAAGGATATAGGGCTTTCTTT. Protein: CASSPRDREGYRAFF.

The gene calls are TRBV10-3 and TRBJ2-1, with D uncertain. V shed 5 bases and J shed 2 bases, with 13 bases lying between them. The CDR3 totals 15 residues. CDR1 ENHRY and CDR2 SYGVKD come from the germline V gene. CDR3 sequence (DNA): TGTGCCATCAGTCGGTCAGCGCCGCCCTACAATGAGCAGTTCTTC. This sequence encodes CAISRSAPPYNEQFF.

The gene calls are TRBV5-4 and TRBJ2-7; 13 bases map to TRBD2. From germline, CDR1 is SGHNT and CDR2 YYREEE (reference sequence). The trim removed 0 bases at V and 2 bases at J, leaving 2 bases unmatched. The CDR3 runs 16 residues. The CDR3 is CASSLAGLAGAYEQYF. CDR3 sequence (DNA): TGTGCCAGCAGCTTGGCTGGACTAGCGGGGGCCTACGAGCAGTACTTC.

V and J are TRBV30 and TRBJ1-1; 10 bases are a match to TRBD1. CDR3 length: 13 amino acids. Germline V gene lookup returns CDR1 GTSNPN and CDR2 SVGIG (reference sequence). Trimming removed 4 bases from V and 7 bases from J; junction bases left unmatched: 6. CDR3 sequence: CAWKTGTGVEAFF. In DNA, the CDR3 is TGTGCCTGGAAAACCGGGACAGGGGTTGAAGCTTTCTTT. The full variable domain, with the rest looked up from reference TRBV30 and TRBJ1-1, is SQTIHQWPATLVQPVGSPLSLECTVEGTSNPNLYWYRQAAGRGLQLLFYSVGIGQISSEVPQNLSASRPQDRQFILSSKKLLLSDSGFYLCAWKTGTGVEAFFGQGTRLTVV.

The gene calls are TRBV27 and TRBJ2-7; no clear D. The CDR3 has 15 residues. V lost 2 bases and J 0 bases, leaving 11 bases between the germline ends. Per the germline V gene, CDR1 is MNHEY and CDR2 is SMNVEV (reference sequence). The CDR3 loop reads CASSLKVPGSYEQYF. In nucleotides, the CDR3 is TGTGCCAGCAGTTTAAAGGTCCCGGGCTCCTACGAGCAGTACTTC.

The V and J genes are TRBV28 and TRBJ1-2; D may be TRBD1 (6 bases). Looked up from germline, CDR1 is MDHEN and CDR2 is SYDVKM. Trimming took 8 bases from V and 7 from J, leaving 23 bases between them. The CDR3 runs 15 residues. CDR3 residues: CASYETGRISSGYTF. The CDR3 DNA reads TGTGCCAGCTATGAGACAGGAAGGATTTCAAGTGGCTACACCTTC.

The chain recombines TRBV30 with TRBJ1-2, with a weak D call TRBD1 (6 bases). CDR1 and CDR2 from the germline V gene are GTSNPN and SVGIG (reference sequence). Trimming shortened V by 4 bases and J by 8 bases, and 20 bases separated the two germline ends. CDR3 length: 14 residues. The CDR3 loop reads CAWTSTGQGFGYTF. In nucleotides, the CDR3 is TGTGCCTGGACCTCTACGGGGCAGGGGTTCGGCTACACCTTC.

The chain has TRBV29-1 and TRBJ2-7; D could derive from TRBD1 or TRBD2 (8 bases each). This CDR3 is built from 14 residues. Germline loops: CDR1 SQVTM, CDR2 ANQGSEA. Trimming left V 3 bases short and J 2 bases short, with 14 bases between. The DNA of the CDR3 is TGCAGCGTTGATCGGGGGGGACAGGCCTACGAGCAGTACTTC. This encodes CSVDRGGQAYEQYF.

The chain carries TRBV11-3 and TRBJ2-1, with 12 bases fitting TRBD2. The trim removed 5 bases at V and 6 bases at J, leaving 5 bases unmatched. This CDR3 comprises 15 residues. Germline V gene sequence: CDR1 SGHNT, CDR2 YENEEA. For the CDR3, the DNA is TGTGCCAGCAGCGTGACTAGCGGGAGAGGCAATGAGCAGTTCTTC. Translated: CASSVTSGRGNEQFF.

The chain recombines TRBV2 with TRBJ2-7, with 10 bases fitting TRBD2. The V and J ends lost 10 bases and 1 base, in that order; junction bases with no gene match: 10. Germline V CDR1 and CDR2: SNHLY, FYNNEI. CDR3 length: 15 amino acids. The CDR3 region has the DNA TGTGCCACGTCTATCCTAGCGGGGGTTTCCTACGAGCAGTACTTC. Its translation is CATSILAGVSYEQYF.

The chain carries TRBV6-1 and TRBJ1-1; D not certain. CDR3 size: 13 residues. Germline-derived CDR1 and CDR2 are MNHNS and SASEGT. V lost 1 base to trimming and J lost 10 bases, with 13 bases between them. CDR3 sequence reads: CASSEVLHEVAFF. As DNA, the CDR3 is TGTGCCAGCAGTGAAGTTCTCCATGAGGTAGCTTTCTTT.

The chain links TRBV6-4 to TRBJ2-2; 8 bases agree with TRBD1. Germline lookup yields CDR1 MRHNA and CDR2 SNTAGT. The V and J ends lost 0 bases and 7 bases, in that order; junction bases with no gene match: 4. The CDR3 runs 15 residues. The CDR3 reads CASSDSDREVGELFF. CDR3 coding DNA: TGTGCCAGCAGTGACTCGGACAGGGAGGTCGGGGAGCTGTTTTTT.

The chain is built from TRBV4-1 and TRBJ2-2; D assignment may be TRBD1 or TRBD2 (5 bases each). The length of the CDR3 is 16 residues. Germline V gene sequence: CDR1 MGHRA, CDR2 YSYEKL. V lost 1 base and J lost 4, with 13 bases in between. Here the CDR3 DNA reads TGCGCCAGCAGCCAAGCACGGGGCAGCAGCACCGGGGAGCTGTTTTTT. Protein: CASSQARGSSTGELFF.

CDR3 nucleotides: TGTGCCAGCAGACCCGGGACTGAGTTCACAGATACGCAGTATTTT. This gives the protein CASRPGTEFTDTQYF. This rearrangement joins TRBV2 to TRBJ2-3, with TRBD2 as a possible D gene (6 bases). The germline CDR1 and CDR2 sequences are SNHLY and FYNNEI. The V and J ends lost 6 bases and 2 bases respectively, with 15 bases between them. The CDR3 spans 15 residues.

The chain joins TRBV5-4 to TRBJ2-7, with 10 bases that match TRBD2. The V segment lost 0 bases and the J segment 0 bases; nucleotides outside the gene matches: 6. This CDR3 comprises 17 residues. Germline V gene data show CDR1 as SGHNT and CDR2 as YYREEE (reference sequence). The CDR3 loop reads CASSLGRTSGTSYEQYF. The CDR3 coding sequence is TGTGCCAGCAGCTTGGGTCGGACTAGCGGAACCTCCTACGAGCAGTACTTC.

The rearrangement joins TRBV9 to TRBJ2-5, with 10 positions matching TRBD1. Trimming removed 3 bases from V and 3 bases from J; junction bases left unmatched: 2. This CDR3 spans 14 amino acids. Germline V gene sequence: CDR1 SGDLS, CDR2 YYNGEE. DNA for the CDR3: TGTGCCAGCAGCGCCGGGACAGGGGAAGAGACCCAGTACTTC. Translating it yields CASSAGTGEETQYF.

V is TRBV3-1 (or the pseudogene TRBV3-2) and J is TRBJ2-1; D not certain. Trimming shortened V by 4 bases and J by 8 bases, and 15 bases separated the two germline ends. The CDR3 sequence is 14 residues long. CDR1 and CDR2 (germline): LGHDT, YNNKEL (reference sequence). CDR3 amino acids: CASSPSTARDEQFF. CDR3 bases: TGTGCCAGCAGCCCAAGTACAGCCCGGGATGAGCAGTTCTTC.

The V gene is TRBV24-1, the J gene TRBJ2-4; TRBD1 aligns across 7 bases. The length of the CDR3 is 16 residues. V lost 4 bases and J lost 3; bases outside the gene matches: 8. Germline lookup yields CDR1 KGHDR and CDR2 SFDVKD. CDR3: CATSDAQGKDKNIQYF. The CDR3 bases are TGTGCCACCAGTGACGCACAGGGGAAGGACAAAAACATTCAGTACTTC.

Only a few counts were recorded for this clone. The rearrangement uses TRBV19 and TRBJ1-1, with TRBD1 identical over 11 bases. The CDR3 runs 18 residues. Germline CDR1 is LNHDA and CDR2 is SQIVND (reference sequence). The J segment lost 2 bases and the V segment lost 4 bases, leaving 12 bases of the junction unmatched. CDR3 sequence reads: CASSRVPGQGGANTEAFF. The DNA for the CDR3 is TGTGCCAGTAGTAGAGTCCCGGGACAGGGGGGAGCTAACACTGAAGCTTTCTTT.

This clone was observed a handful of times. The chain is built from TRBV29-1 and TRBJ1-6; D is unresolved. Germline CDR1 is SQVTM and CDR2 is ANQGSEA. V was trimmed by 6 bases and J by 0 bases, leaving 24 bases between them. CDR3 length: 19 amino acids. CDR3 loop: CSVGRVLSLHTSYNSPLHF. CDR3 sequence (DNA): TGCAGCGTAGGTAGGGTCCTTTCCTTACATACCTCCTATAATTCACCCCTCCACTTT.

This clone was observed a single time. The rearrangement uses TRBV5-1 and TRBJ1-4; 10 nucleotides align to TRBD1. The V segment lost 0 bases and the J segment 2 bases; nucleotides outside the gene matches: 7. Germline loops: CDR1 SGHRS, CDR2 YFSETQ. CDR3 length equals 18 residues. This chain's CDR3 is CASSLAPGQGVTNEKLFF. DNA for the CDR3: TGCGCCAGCAGCTTGGCCCCAGGACAGGGGGTCACTAATGAAAAACTGTTTTTT.